What follows are 12 T cell receptor beta chains derived from one specimen sequenced in a study of T cell repertoires in cytomegalovirus infection. The antigens for these receptors are not known. TCRdb re-called the reads with MiXCR, one entry per CDR3 protein. The sample holds a few hundred thousand distinct CDR3 sequences; 25% to 35% are singletons and the top ten take 20%. The sequences come from cultured PBMCs, collected from culture after CMV antigen stimulation. All receptors derive from a human donor in good health (CMV status not recorded). Some clones in this sample may be carry-over from other donors' samples.

The chain links TRBV5-1 to TRBJ2-3; 10 nucleotides align to TRBD1. Per germline, CDR1 SGHRS and CDR2 YFSETQ. CDR3 length: 17 amino acids. Trimming cost V 4 bases and J 0 bases; bases outside gene matches: 8. CDR3 residues: CASSTAPGQGSTDTQYF. The CDR3 coding sequence is TGCGCCAGCAGCACCGCCCCGGGACAGGGGAGCACAGATACGCAGTATTTT.

This clonotype was seen many times. This chain connects TRBV12-3 or TRBV12-4 to TRBJ2-3, with D unclear. There are 15 residues in the CDR3. V dropped 6 bases and J dropped 2 bases, with 15 bases sitting between them. The CDR3 spells CASRIGYRPTDTQYF. For the CDR3, the DNA is TGTGCCAGCAGGATAGGATACAGACCCACAGATACGCAGTATTTT.

The genes are TRBV25-1 and TRBJ1-2; 7 bases are a match to TRBD1. This CDR3 region has 17 residues. CDR1 MGHDK and CDR2 SYGVNS come from the germline V gene. The V segment lost 4 bases and the J segment 6 bases; nucleotides outside the gene matches: 17. CDR3 in DNA: TGTGCCAGCAGTGTGAGGGACAGTGGGGGAGGGGGCGATGGCTACACCTTC. This codes for CASSVRDSGGGGDGYTF.

This clonotype was seen ten or more times. This sequence joins TRBV7-9 and TRBJ2-7; no clear D gene. The CDR3 has 15 amino acids. Trimming removed 1 base at V and 1 base at J, with 11 bases between. Germline V gene lookup returns CDR1 SEHNR and CDR2 FQNEAQ (reference sequence). The CDR3: CASSLGSILSYEQYF. In DNA, the CDR3 is TGTGCCAGCAGCTTAGGGTCAATCCTATCCTACGAGCAGTACTTC.

This clonotype was counted ten times or more. The genes are TRBV6-1 and TRBJ2-1, with TRBD2 identical over 15 bases. The CDR3 totals 17 residues. Trimming at V came to 8 bases and at J to 0 bases, leaving 5 bases not matched to a gene. The germline V gene encodes CDR1 MNHNS and CDR2 SASEGT. The CDR3 DNA reads TGTGCCAGCTCTAGGACTAGCGGGAGGGGCTCCTACAATGAGCAGTTCTTC. Translation gives CASSRTSGRGSYNEQFF.

The gene calls are TRBV5-6 and TRBJ1-5; the D is unclear. CDR1 is SGHDT and CDR2 is YYEEEE in the germline V gene. V shed 4 bases and J shed 0 bases, with 14 bases lying between them. The CDR3 has 16 amino acids. The CDR3 DNA reads TGTGCCAGCAGCCTGTCCGGACCTTATAGCAATCAGCCCCAGCATTTT. Its protein is CASSLSGPYSNQPQHF.

In its sample, this clonotype was seen many times. This chain uses TRBV7-2 with TRBJ1-2; D gene ambiguous. V was pared by 5 bases and J by 2 bases, with 9 bases between. The CDR3 has 13 amino acids. Germline V gene sequence: CDR1 SGHTA, CDR2 FQGNSA. CDR3 DNA: TGTGCCAGCAGCCCGGACCGGAACTATGGCTACACCTTC. The encoded protein is CASSPDRNYGYTF.

The chain combines TRBV28 with TRBJ1-1, with D perhaps matching TRBD1 (6 bases). Germline V gene data show CDR1 as MDHEN and CDR2 as SYDVKM. CDR3 length: 13 amino acids. Deletions cut 6 bases from V and 7 bases from J, with 15 bases between. Here the CDR3 DNA reads TGTGCCAGCAGCCAGGGGCCTGGGGGTGAAGCTTTCTTT. The encoded protein is CASSQGPGGEAFF.

The chain has TRBV18 and TRBJ1-5; D not certain. This CDR3 contains 14 residues. Trimming shortened V by 6 bases and J by 3 bases, and 12 bases separated the two germline ends. Germline V gene data show CDR1 as KGHSH and CDR2 as LQKENI. The CDR3 sequence: CASSLWEDNQPQHF. CDR3 coding DNA: TGTGCCAGCTCGCTCTGGGAGGACAATCAGCCCCAGCATTTT. Drawing the rest from reference TRBV18 and TRBJ1-5, the complete variable domain is NAGVMQNPRHLVRRRGQEARLRCSPMKGHSHVYWYRQLPEEGLKFMVYLQKENIIDESGMPKERFSAEFPKEGPSILRIQQVVRGDSAAYFCASSLWEDNQPQHFGDGTRLSIL.

There are a few counts of this clonotype. V is TRBV7-2 and J is TRBJ1-2; the match to TRBD1 covers 8 bases. The CDR3 length is 15 residues. The germline gives CDR1 SGHTA, CDR2 FQGNSA. Losses at the gene ends were 7 bases for V and 5 bases for J; bases not matched to a gene: 12. Here the CDR3 DNA reads TGTGCCAGCAACGAATTTTCGGGACAGGCGTATGGCTACACCTTC. It yields the protein CASNEFSGQAYGYTF. The variable domain in full, with the rest retrieved from reference TRBV7-2 and TRBJ1-2, is GAGVSQSPSNKVTEKGKDVELRCDPISGHTALYWYRQSLGQGLEFLIYFQGNSAPDKSGLPSDRFSAERTGGSVSTLTIQRTQQEDSAVYLCASNEFSGQAYGYTFGSGTRLTVV.

There are a few counts of this clonotype. V is TRBV11-1 and J is TRBJ2-1; D might be TRBD2 (6 bases). Germline V lookup: CDR1 SGHAT, CDR2 FQDESV (reference sequence). This CDR3 is 14 amino acids long. V lost 5 bases and J lost 5, with 13 bases in between. CDR3 nucleotide sequence: TGTGCCAGCAGCCCCGGGACTCGGAACAATGAGCAGTTCTTC. This sequence encodes CASSPGTRNNEQFF.

This clonotype was counted a few times. The CDR3 coding sequence is TGTGCCAGCAGTGCTGGGGACAGGGAAACTGAAGCTTTCTTT. It codes for CASSAGDRETEAFF. The chain joins TRBV6-1 to TRBJ1-1, with 9 bases that match TRBD1. Germline CDR1 and CDR2: MNHNS and SASEGT. The trim removed 4 bases at V and 5 bases at J, leaving 5 bases unmatched. The CDR3 has 14 residues.